This is a list of T cell receptor beta chains from one sample in a study of blood T cell repertoires in COVID-19. The table came from immunoSEQ multiplex PCR; TCRdb's copy has only in-frame clones and leaves some out. This table holds some 38,000 clones, about 88% found once. Input material: peripheral blood. Source of these receptors: a man in his sixties or seventies with acute or convalescent COVID-19. Both conserved end residues are part of each CDR3. Each record gives: J gene, V gene, D gene, clone size, CDR3 protein, CDR3 DNA. D genes are given only for firm matches. Size tells how often a clone was seen (once, few, many) or the class of an expanded clone, and some rows leave it out.

>TRBJ1-2|TRBV18|.|.
CASSTSSGNYGYTF
TGTGCCAGCTCAACATCTTCGGGGAACTATGGCTACACCTTC
>TRBJ1-2|TRBV28|.|.
CASSLVAAHGYTF
TGTGCCAGCAGTTTAGTAGCAGCCCATGGCTACACCTTC
>TRBJ2-5|TRBV5-1|TRBD1|.
CASRDLTGDQETQYF
TGCGCCAGCAGGGATTTGACAGGGGACCAAGAGACCCAGTACTTC
>TRBJ2-2|TRBV5-1|TRBD2|.
CASSATSGRNTGELFF
TGCGCCAGCAGCGCTACTAGCGGGAGGAACACCGGGGAGCTGTTTTTT
>TRBJ2-7|TRBV2|TRBD2|.
CASSVGSGYEQYF
TGTGCCAGCAGTGTCGGTAGCGGGTACGAGCAGTACTTC
>TRBJ1-5|TRBV7-8|TRBD1|.
CASGDRVGQPQHF
TGTGCCAGCGGGGACAGGGTAGGGCAGCCCCAGCATTTT
>TRBJ1-6|TRBV7-9|.|.
CASSFGTAGDSPLHF
TGTGCCAGCAGCTTTGGGACTGCGGGAGATTCACCCCTCCACTTT
>TRBJ1-1|TRBV29-1|.|.
CSVEDTVNHEAFF
TGCAGCGTTGAAGACACAGTGAACCATGAAGCTTTCTTT
>TRBJ2-5|TRBV18|TRBD1|.
CASSPWDRDAETQYF
TGTGCCAGCTCACCATGGGACAGGGACGCGGAGACCCAGTACTTC
>TRBJ1-2|TRBV5-1|.|.
CASSPTGVYGYTF
TGCGCCAGCAGCCCCACCGGGGTATATGGCTACACCTTC
>TRBJ1-2|TRBV18|.|.
CASSPGFNYGYTF
TGTGCCAGCTCACCCGGTTTCAACTATGGCTACACCTTC
>TRBJ2-1|TRBV2|TRBD2|.
CASSVSTGLASDEQFF
TGTGCCAGCAGTGTGAGCACGGGACTAGCTTCGGATGAGCAGTTCTTC
>TRBJ1-3|TRBV19|.|.
CASSTDRNSGNTIYF
TGTGCCAGTTCGACGGACAGAAACTCTGGAAACACCATATATTTT
>TRBJ1-5|TRBV19|.|.
CASQGQNSNQPQHF
TGTGCCAGCCAGGGGCAGAATAGCAATCAGCCCCAGCATTTT
>TRBJ2-7|TRBV25-1|TRBD1|.
CASSGGTGLSYEQYF
TGTGCCAGCAGTGGGGGGACAGGCCTTTCCTACGAGCAGTACTTC
>TRBJ2-5|TRBV24-1|.|.
CATSGAGQETQYF
TGTGCCACCAGTGGAGCCGGCCAAGAGACCCAGTACTTC
>TRBJ2-1|TRBV5-1|.|.
CASSLASGTGLNEQFF
TGCGCCAGCAGCTTGGCCTCCGGGACGGGACTTAATGAGCAGTTCTTC
>TRBJ2-6|TRBV5-1|.|.
CASSLDRISGANVLTF
TGCGCCAGCAGCTTGGACAGGATCTCTGGGGCCAACGTCCTGACTTTC
>TRBJ1-1|TRBV7-2|.|.
CASSTSRVLDTEAFF
TGTGCCAGCAGCACATCCAGGGTTCTCGACACTGAAGCTTTCTTT
>TRBJ2-7|TRBV18|.|.
CASSPPGSYEQYF
TGTGCCAGCTCACCACCGGGGAGCTACGAGCAGTACTTC
>TRBJ1-4|TRBV18|.|.
CASSPPTIATNEKLFF
TGTGCCAGCTCACCACCTACTATCGCAACTAATGAAAAACTGTTTTTT
>TRBJ2-1|TRBV7-2|.|.
CASSLLSGFDNEQFF
TGTGCCAGCAGCTTATTGAGCGGGTTCGACAATGAGCAGTTCTTC
>TRBJ1-4|TRBV24-1|.|.
CATSDSRNEKLFF
TGTGCCACCAGTGACTCCAGGAATGAAAAACTGTTTTTT
>TRBJ2-1|TRBV28|.|once
CASSSAGTYQYNEQFF
TGTGCCAGCAGCTCTGCCGGGACTTACCAATACAATGAGCAGTTCTTC
>TRBJ1-1|TRBV29-1|.|once
CSVAVNLGNTEAFF
TGCAGCGTGGCGGTCAATCTCGGGAACACTGAAGCTTTCTTT
>TRBJ2-7|TRBV27|TRBD1|.
CASSKQGVTYEQYF
TGTGCCAGCAGTAAACAGGGGGTCACCTACGAGCAGTACTTC
>TRBJ1-5|TRBV28|.|.
CASSDSQGGSQPQHF
TGTGCCAGCAGTGACAGTCAGGGAGGGAGTCAGCCCCAGCATTTT
>TRBJ1-5|TRBV21-1|.|.
CASSLVTGNSQPQHF
TGTGCCAGCAGCCTCGTAACAGGGAATAGTCAGCCCCAGCATTTT
>TRBJ1-1|TRBV5-1|.|.
CASSFDRLNTEAFF
TGCGCCAGCAGCTTCGACAGGCTGAACACTGAAGCTTTCTTT
>TRBJ2-3|TRBV9|.|few
CASSVSGEFTDTQYF
TGTGCCAGCAGCGTATCGGGGGAGTTCACAGATACGCAGTATTTT
>TRBJ2-2|TRBV7-2|.|.
CASSEGTPTGELFF
TGTGCCAGCAGCGAAGGGACACCCACCGGGGAGCTGTTTTTT
>TRBJ1-2|TRBV4-3|TRBD1|few
CASSPGPGQEKYGYTF
TGCGCCAGCAGCCCCGGTCCGGGACAGGAGAAATATGGCTACACCTTC
>TRBJ1-2|TRBV5-3|.|.
CARSLVVSADGYTF
TGTGCCAGAAGCTTGGTAGTGAGCGCGGATGGCTACACCTTC
>TRBJ1-2|TRBV24-1|TRBD1|.
CATSDTGTGSFYGYTF
TGTGCCACCAGTGATACCGGGACAGGAAGTTTCTATGGCTACACCTTC
>TRBJ2-3|TRBV11-2|.|.
CASSLDQSTDTQYF
TGTGCCAGCAGCTTAGATCAGAGCACAGATACGCAGTATTTT
>TRBJ2-3|TRBV5-1|TRBD2|.
CASNSGLAGSSTDTQYF
TGCGCCAGCAATTCGGGACTAGCGGGGTCTAGCACAGATACGCAGTATTTT